Listed below are T cell receptor beta chains from one sample, sequenced in a study of blood T cell repertoires in COVID-19. This table comes from immunoSEQ multiplex PCR, and its TCRdb copy is limited to in-frame clones, with some not included. The table has a few hundred thousand clones, roughly 80% seen once. Sequencing was carried out using peripheral blood. These receptors were obtained from a man in his sixties with acute or convalescent COVID-19. Both conserved end residues are part of each CDR3. A D gene is named only where the DNA matches it firmly. Size values are once, few and many counts, or a class for expanded clones, and some rows have none.

TRBJ2-1 | 13 | TRBD1 | NA | TRBV12-3/TRBV12-4 | CASSAQGLGEQFF | TGTGCCAGCAGTGCACAGGGGCTGGGTGAGCAGTTCTTC
TRBJ1-1 | 13 | TRBD1 | NA | TRBV12-3/TRBV12-4 | CASSFAGGTEAFF | TGTGCCAGCAGTTTTGCAGGGGGCACTGAAGCTTTCTTT
TRBJ2-5 | 15 | NA | NA | TRBV7-7 | CASSLVGAGKETQYF | TGTGCTAGCAGCTTAGTTGGTGCGGGGAAAGAGACCCAGTACTTC
TRBJ2-1 | 15 | TRBD2 | NA | TRBV3-1/TRBV3-2 | CASRETSGVGNEQFF | TGTGCCAGCAGGGAGACTAGCGGGGTGGGCAATGAGCAGTTCTTC
TRBJ1-4 | 12 | NA | NA | TRBV7-9 | CASRSVLEKLFF | TGTGCCAGCAGGTCTGTGTTAGAAAAACTGTTTTTT
TRBJ1-2 | 14 | NA | NA | TRBV27 | CASRLYSRGQEYTF | TGTGCCAGCAGACTTTACTCCAGGGGCCAGGAGTACACCTTC
TRBJ2-1 | 19 | TRBD2 | NA | TRBV4-2 | CASSQLGLVRLAGPNEQFF | TGTGCCAGCAGCCAATTAGGTCTAGTGAGACTAGCGGGCCCCAATGAGCAGTTCTTC
TRBJ2-2 | 16 | TRBD2 | NA | TRBV19 | CASSMGLAGGTGELFF | TGTGCCAGTAGTATGGGCCTAGCGGGAGGCACCGGGGAGCTGTTTTTT
TRBJ1-4 | 11 | NA | few | TRBV12-3/TRBV12-4 | CASSLRGKLFF | TGTGCCAGCAGTTTACGGGGAAAACTGTTTTTT
TRBJ2-1 | 16 | NA | once | TRBV6-1 | CASSVQLGSTDNEQFF | TGTGCCAGCAGTGTCCAACTAGGATCGACCGACAATGAGCAGTTCTTC
TRBJ2-1 | 16 | TRBD1 | NA | TRBV2 | CASRPGDRGYYNEQFF | TGTGCCAGCAGACCAGGGGACAGAGGGTACTACAATGAGCAGTTCTTC
TRBJ1-2 | 14 | NA | NA | TRBV6-2/TRBV6-3 | CASSYGQAKGGYTF | TGTGCCAGCAGTTACGGGCAGGCAAAAGGTGGCTACACCTTC
TRBJ2-2 | 18 | TRBD1 | few | TRBV9 | CASSVAATGQLAVGELFF | TGTGCCAGCAGCGTAGCGGCTACGGGACAGCTAGCAGTCGGGGAGCTGTTTTTT
TRBJ2-5 | 15 | TRBD1 | NA | TRBV7-9 | CASSWGQGVPETQYF | TGTGCCAGCAGCTGGGGACAGGGGGTCCCAGAGACCCAGTACTTC
TRBJ2-6 | 18 | TRBD1 | NA | TRBV7-3 | CASSLSPGQTSGANVLTF | TGTGCCAGCAGCTTATCTCCGGGACAGACATCTGGGGCCAACGTCCTGACTTTC
TRBJ2-3 | 18 | TRBD2 | once | TRBV27 | CASRSTSGGTFPTDTQYF | TGTGCCAGCAGGAGTACTAGCGGGGGGACCTTCCCCACAGATACGCAGTATTTT
TRBJ2-7 | 15 | TRBD1 | once | TRBV18 | CASSPGRQGAYEQYF | TGTGCCAGCTCACCAGGGCGACAGGGAGCCTACGAGCAGTACTTC
TRBJ1-2 | 11 | NA | few | TRBV28 | CAIRQNYGYTF | TGTGCTATTAGACAGAACTATGGCTACACCTTC
TRBJ1-4 | 17 | TRBD1 | NA | TRBV6-1 | CASSEADRGTLNEKLFF | TGTGCCAGCAGTGAAGCGGACAGGGGGACGCTTAATGAAAAACTGTTTTTT
TRBJ1-2 | 13 | NA | NA | TRBV6-2/TRBV6-3 | CASSYQGTYGYTF | TGTGCCAGCAGTTATCAGGGGACCTATGGCTACACCTTC
TRBJ2-3 | 15 | NA | NA | TRBV14 | CASSLGGTYTDTQYF | TGTGCCAGCAGCCTAGGAGGGACTTACACAGATACGCAGTATTTT
TRBJ1-5 | 16 | NA | once | TRBV6-5 | CASSYSIQALNQPQHF | TGTGCCAGCAGTTACTCGATACAGGCGCTAAATCAGCCCCAGCATTTT
TRBJ2-5 | 16 | TRBD2 | NA | TRBV7-2 | CASSLMGGRSQETQYF | TGTGCCAGCAGCTTAATGGGCGGGAGGTCCCAAGAGACCCAGTACTTC
TRBJ2-1 | 16 | TRBD2 | once | TRBV7-3 | CASSLNRLAGPNEQFF | TGTGCCAGCAGCTTAAATCGACTAGCGGGCCCTAATGAGCAGTTCTTC
TRBJ2-1 | 15 | TRBD1 | NA | TRBV24-1 | CATSGAGQGSHEQFF | TGTGCCACCAGTGGGGCGGGACAGGGGTCCCATGAGCAGTTCTTC
TRBJ2-7 | 16 | TRBD1 | NA | TRBV5-1 | CASSLQPGQGGHEQYF | TGCGCCAGCAGCCTCCAACCGGGACAGGGAGGCCACGAGCAGTACTTC
TRBJ1-5 | 12 | NA | NA | TRBV6-6 | CASSYMSQPQHF | TGTGCCAGCAGTTATATGAGTCAGCCCCAGCATTTT
TRBJ1-2 | 13 | NA | few | TRBV7-9 | CASSLAGGDGYTF | TGTGCCAGCAGCTTAGCGGGGGGTGATGGCTACACCTTC
TRBJ2-3 | 14 | NA | NA | TRBV6-5 | CASSYTGSTDTQYF | TGTGCCAGCAGTTACACAGGTAGCACAGATACGCAGTATTTT
TRBJ2-3 | 14 | NA | once | TRBV6-2/TRBV6-3 | CASSPGDRTDTQYF | TGTGCCAGCAGTCCGGGGGACCGCACAGATACGCAGTATTTT
TRBJ2-4 | 14 | TRBD2 | NA | TRBV2 | CASIPGTSGNIQYF | TGTGCCAGCATCCCGGGGACTAGCGGAAACATTCAGTACTTC
TRBJ1-6 | 17 | NA | NA | TRBV6-1 | CASTEQVRGGNNSPLHF | TGTGCCAGCACTGAACAGGTCCGGGGAGGGAATAATTCACCCCTCCACTTT
TRBJ2-3 | 12 | TRBD2 | NA | TRBV5-1 | CASSSSGDTQYF | TGCGCCAGCAGCTCTAGCGGAGATACGCAGTATTTT
TRBJ2-7 | 16 | TRBD1 | NA | TRBV5-1 | CASSLAAGTASYEQYF | TGCGCCAGCAGCTTGGCGGCCGGGACAGCCTCCTACGAGCAGTACTTC
TRBJ1-5 | 18 | TRBD1 | NA | TRBV23-1 | CASSQSIRTGGSGQPQHF | TGCGCCAGCAGTCAATCCATTCGGACAGGGGGTTCGGGTCAGCCCCAGCATTTT
TRBJ1-1 | 14 | NA | NA | TRBV6-6 | CASSRLDGRAEAFF | TGTGCCAGCAGTCGTCTGGACGGGCGGGCGGAAGCTTTCTTT
TRBJ2-7 | 17 | TRBD1 | many | TRBV7-2 | CASSSGAGTEKSYEQYF | TGTGCCAGCAGCTCTGGGGCCGGGACAGAGAAGTCCTACGAGCAGTACTTC
TRBJ2-7 | 15 | NA | few | TRBV19 | CASSLMQGHDDEQYF | TGTGCCAGTAGTCTAATGCAGGGCCACGATGACGAGCAGTACTTC
TRBJ2-7 | 13 | NA | NA | TRBV7-2 | CASSSMTGSEQYF | TGTGCCAGCAGCTCGATGACAGGTTCCGAGCAGTACTTC
TRBJ1-1 | 16 | NA | NA | TRBV5-4 | CASSFYMEGKNTEAFF | TGTGCCAGCAGCTTTTATATGGAGGGGAAGAACACTGAAGCTTTCTTT
TRBJ2-5 | 13 | NA | NA | TRBV24-1 | CATSGAPWETQYF | TGTGCCACCAGTGGGGCCCCTTGGGAGACCCAGTACTTC
TRBJ1-2 | 16 | NA | few | TRBV19 | CASSNPDRHTIYGYTF | TGTGCCAGTAGTAATCCCGACAGACACACCATCTATGGCTACACCTTC
TRBJ2-3 | 14 | TRBD2 | NA | TRBV7-3 | CASSPSGDTDTQYF | TGTGCCAGCAGCCCTAGCGGGGACACAGATACGCAGTATTTT
TRBJ1-6 | 12 | NA | once | TRBV7-3 | CASGDYNSPLHF | TGTGCTTCAGGCGACTATAATTCACCCCTCCACTTT
TRBJ2-1 | 18 | TRBD2 | NA | TRBV4-3 | CASSPTWTSGRAHNEQFF | TGCGCCAGCAGCCCCACCTGGACTAGCGGAAGAGCCCACAATGAGCAGTTCTTC
TRBJ1-5 | 12 | NA | NA | TRBV19 | CATGMGRQPQHF | TGTGCCACGGGGATGGGGAGGCAGCCCCAGCATTTT
TRBJ2-3 | 15 | TRBD2 | once | TRBV30 | CAWVPLAGGLDTQYF | TGTGCCTGGGTCCCTCTAGCGGGGGGGCTGGATACGCAGTATTTT
TRBJ1-1 | 14 | NA | NA | TRBV27 | CASSLNRARSEAFF | TGTGCCAGCAGTTTAAACAGGGCGAGGTCTGAAGCTTTCTTT
TRBJ2-1 | 13 | NA | NA | TRBV12-3/TRBV12-4 | CASGVVSYNEQFF | TGTGCCAGCGGAGTAGTTAGCTACAATGAGCAGTTCTTC
TRBJ1-1 | 15 | NA | NA | TRBV9 | CASKKQGNPNTEAFF | TGTGCCAGCAAAAAACAGGGTAATCCGAACACTGAAGCTTTCTTT
TRBJ1-6 | 13 | NA | NA | TRBV5-4 | CASGGLVEGPLHF | TGTGCCAGCGGCGGACTTGTAGAGGGACCCCTCCACTTT